This T cell receptor (beta chain) was obtained from a study of blood T cell repertoires in COVID-19. Generated by immunoSEQ multiplex PCR, the TCRdb table keeps only in-frame clones and is missing some. The table shows approximately 97,000 clones, with about 87% occurring only once. This clone was detected a few times. CDR3 length: 14 amino acids. Germline CDR1 reads SGHDN; CDR2 reads FVKESK. Trimming took 6 bases from V and 11 from J, leaving 20 bases between them. This receptor was taken from a human donor in a cohort sampled during active COVID-19. The sample taken for sequencing was peripheral blood. V gene TRBV14 combines with J gene TRBJ2-1; tentatively, D is TRBD1 (6 bases). CDR3 bases: TGTGCCAGCAGGCGTACAGGGTCCTGGGGTCAGCAGTTCTTC. Protein product: CASRRTGSWGQQFF.